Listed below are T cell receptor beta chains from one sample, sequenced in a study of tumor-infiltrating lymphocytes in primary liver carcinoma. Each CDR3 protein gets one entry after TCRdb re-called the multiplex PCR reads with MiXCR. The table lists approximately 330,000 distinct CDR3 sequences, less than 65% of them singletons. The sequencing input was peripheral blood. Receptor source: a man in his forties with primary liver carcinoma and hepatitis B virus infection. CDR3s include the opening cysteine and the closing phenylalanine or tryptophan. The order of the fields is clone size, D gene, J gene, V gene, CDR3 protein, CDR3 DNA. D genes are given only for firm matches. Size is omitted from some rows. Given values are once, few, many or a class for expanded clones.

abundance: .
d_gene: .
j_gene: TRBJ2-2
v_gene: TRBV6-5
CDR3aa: CACSSGTQTTGELFF
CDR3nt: TGTGCCTGCAGTTCCGGGACACAGACCACCGGGGAGCTGTTTTTT

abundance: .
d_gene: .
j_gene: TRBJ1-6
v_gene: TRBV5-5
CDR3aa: CASSLSQVNGLPLHF
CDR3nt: TGTGCCAGCAGCTTGAGCCAGGTGAATGGATTACCCCTCCACTTT

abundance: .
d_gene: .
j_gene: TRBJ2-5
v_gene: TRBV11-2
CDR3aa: CASSLSGGGQETQYF
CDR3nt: TGTGCCAGCAGCTTAAGTGGGGGGGGCCAGGAGACCCAGTACTTC

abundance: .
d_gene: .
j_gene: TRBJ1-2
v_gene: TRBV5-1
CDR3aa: CTSSLAVGQNGYTF
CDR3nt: TGCACCAGCAGCTTGGCGGTGGGGCAGAATGGCTACACCTTC

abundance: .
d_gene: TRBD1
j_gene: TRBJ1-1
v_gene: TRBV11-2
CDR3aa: CASSLGQGNTGAIF
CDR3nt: TGTGCCAGCAGCTTAGGACAGGGGAACACTGGAGCTATCTTT

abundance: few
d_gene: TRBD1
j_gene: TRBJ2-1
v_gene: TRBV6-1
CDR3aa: CASRTTGGGHNEQFF
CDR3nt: TGTGCCAGCAGGACTACAGGGGGCGGCCACAATGAGCAGTTCTTC

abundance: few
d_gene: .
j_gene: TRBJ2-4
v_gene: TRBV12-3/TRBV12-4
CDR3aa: CASTSPGVPNIQYF
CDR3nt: TGTGCCAGCACCTCCCCCGGGGTCCCGAACATTCAGTACTTC

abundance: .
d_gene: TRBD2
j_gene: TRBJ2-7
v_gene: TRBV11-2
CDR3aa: CVSSPIRGGRSNEQYF
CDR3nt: TGTGTCAGCAGCCCTATAAGGGGCGGGAGGTCCAACGAGCAGTACTTC

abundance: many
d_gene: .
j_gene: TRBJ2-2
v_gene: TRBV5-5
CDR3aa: CASSWTDTGELFF
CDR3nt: TGTGCCAGCAGCTGGACTGACACCGGGGAGCTGTTTTTT

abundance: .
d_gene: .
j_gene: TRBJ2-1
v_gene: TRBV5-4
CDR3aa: CASSSRGGPTPGNEQFF
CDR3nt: TGTGCCAGCAGCTCCCGTGGCGGCCCAACCCCCGGCAATGAGCAGTTCTTC

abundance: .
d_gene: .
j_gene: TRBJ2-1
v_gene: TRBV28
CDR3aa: CASIPIGVGEQFF
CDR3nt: TGTGCCAGCATCCCAATAGGAGTGGGCGAACAGTTCTTC

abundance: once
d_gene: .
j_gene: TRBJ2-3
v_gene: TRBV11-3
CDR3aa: CTSSPRWGVDTQYF
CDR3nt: TGTACCAGCAGCCCCCGATGGGGGGTAGATACACAGTATTTT

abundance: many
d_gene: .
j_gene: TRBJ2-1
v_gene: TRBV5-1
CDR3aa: CASTVGGANNEQFF
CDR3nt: TGCGCCAGCACGGTGGGGGGCGCCAACAATGAGCAGTTCTTC

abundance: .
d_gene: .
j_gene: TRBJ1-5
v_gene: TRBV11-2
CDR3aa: CANSLEDNQSQHF
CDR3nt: TGTGCCAACAGCCTAGAGGACAATCAGTCCCAGCATTTT

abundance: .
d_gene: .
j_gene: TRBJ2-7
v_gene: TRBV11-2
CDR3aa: CASSLAVERTYEQYF
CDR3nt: TGTGCCAGCAGCTTAGCGGTCGAACGGACATACGAGCAATACTTC

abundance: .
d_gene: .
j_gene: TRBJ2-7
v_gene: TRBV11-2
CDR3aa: CASTLESWISGEQYF
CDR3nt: TGTGCCAGCACCTTAGAGTCCTGGATCTCTGGCGAGCAGTATTTC

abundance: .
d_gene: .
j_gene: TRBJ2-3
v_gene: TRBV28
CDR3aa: CAREDREEDTQYF
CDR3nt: TGTGCCAGGGAGGACAGAGAAGAAGATACGCAGTATTTT

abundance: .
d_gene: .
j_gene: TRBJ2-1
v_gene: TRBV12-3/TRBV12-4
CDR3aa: CANSSPGRWNEQFF
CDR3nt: TGTGCCAACAGTTCACCTGGTAGGTGGAATGAGCAGTTCTTC

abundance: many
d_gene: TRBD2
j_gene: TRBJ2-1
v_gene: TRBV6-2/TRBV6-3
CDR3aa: CASSYGTSGNEQFF
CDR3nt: TGTGCCAGCAGTTACGGGACTAGCGGGAATGAGCAGTTCTTC

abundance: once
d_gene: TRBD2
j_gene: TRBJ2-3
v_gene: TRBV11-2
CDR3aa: CASSSGLAGNTDTQYF
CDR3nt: TGTGCCAGCAGCTCTGGACTAGCGGGGAACACAGATACGCAGTATTTT

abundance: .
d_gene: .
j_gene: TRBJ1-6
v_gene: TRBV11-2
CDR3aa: CESSLYLPNSPLHF
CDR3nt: TGTGAGAGCAGCTTATATCTACCAAATTCACCCCTCCACTTT

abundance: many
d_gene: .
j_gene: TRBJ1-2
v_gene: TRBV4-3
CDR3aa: CASSQDSELNYGYTF
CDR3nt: TGCGCCAGCAGCCAAGACAGTGAACTTAACTATGGCTACACCTTC

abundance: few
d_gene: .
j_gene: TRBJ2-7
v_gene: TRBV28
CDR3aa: CASSLVLNYEQYF
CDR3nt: TGTGCCAGCAGTTTGGTCCTAAACTACGAGCAGTACTTC

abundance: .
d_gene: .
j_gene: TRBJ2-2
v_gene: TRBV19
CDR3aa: CASSISGELFF
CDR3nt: TGTGCCAGTAGTATCTCCGGGGAGCTGTTTTTT

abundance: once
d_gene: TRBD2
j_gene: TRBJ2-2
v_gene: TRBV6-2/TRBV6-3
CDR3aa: CASSPTTSGRGRELLF
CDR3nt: TGTGCCAGCAGCCCCACAACTAGTGGGAGGGGCCGGGAGCTGCTTTTT

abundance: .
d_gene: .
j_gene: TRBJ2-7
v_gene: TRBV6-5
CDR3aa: CASSTSRGHEQYF
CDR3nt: TGTGCCAGTAGCACGAGCAGGGGCCACGAGCAGTACTTC

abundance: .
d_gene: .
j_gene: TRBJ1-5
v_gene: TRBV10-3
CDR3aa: CAICDPRAGGIQPQHF
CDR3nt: TGTGCCATCTGTGACCCAAGGGCAGGAGGGATTCAGCCCCAGCATTTT

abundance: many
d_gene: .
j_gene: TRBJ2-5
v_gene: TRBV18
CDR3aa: CASSPYQETQYF
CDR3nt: TGTGCCAGCAGCCCGTACCAAGAGACCCAGTACTTC

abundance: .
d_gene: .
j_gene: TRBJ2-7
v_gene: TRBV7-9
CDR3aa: CASAKGLSYEQYF
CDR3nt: TGTGCCAGCGCCAAAGGATTATCCTACGAGCAGTACTTT

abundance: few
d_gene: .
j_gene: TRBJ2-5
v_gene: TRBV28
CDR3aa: CASSSLGTRRAETQYF
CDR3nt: TGTGCCAGCAGTTCCCTCGGGACTCGTCGGGCAGAGACCCAGTACTTC

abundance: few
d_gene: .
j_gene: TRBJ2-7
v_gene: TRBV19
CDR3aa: CASSMGLLRTYEQYF
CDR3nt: TGTGCCAGTAGTATGGGGCTACTCCGAACCTACGAGCAGTACTTC

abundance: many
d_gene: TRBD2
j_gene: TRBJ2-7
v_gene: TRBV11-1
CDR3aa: CASGREGTYEQYF
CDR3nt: TGTGCCAGCGGGAGGGAGGGTACCTACGAGCAGTACTTC

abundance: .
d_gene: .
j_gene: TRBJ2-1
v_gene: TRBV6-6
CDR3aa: CASSYSLPDGIGGYNEQFF
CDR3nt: TGTGCCAGCAGTTACTCCCTCCCGGACGGTATTGGGGGGTACAATGAGCAGTTCTTC

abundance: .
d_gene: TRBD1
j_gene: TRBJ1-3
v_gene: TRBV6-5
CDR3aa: CASKDRVGNTIYF
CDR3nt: TGTGCCAGCAAGGACAGGGTTGGAAACACCATATATTTT

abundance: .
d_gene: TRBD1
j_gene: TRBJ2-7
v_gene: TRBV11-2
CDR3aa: CASSLPTGVPNYEQYF
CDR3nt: TGTGCTAGCAGCTTACCTACAGGGGTTCCAAACTACGAGCAGTACTTC

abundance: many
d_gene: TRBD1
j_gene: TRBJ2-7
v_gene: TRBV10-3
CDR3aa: CAISDHGTGYEQYF
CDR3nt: TGTGCCATCAGCGACCACGGGACAGGCTACGAGCAGTACTTC

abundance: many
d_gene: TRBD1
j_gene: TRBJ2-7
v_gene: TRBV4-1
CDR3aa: CASSQEISGTGYEQYF
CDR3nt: TGCGCCAGCAGCCAAGAAATATCAGGGACAGGCTACGAGCAGTACTTC

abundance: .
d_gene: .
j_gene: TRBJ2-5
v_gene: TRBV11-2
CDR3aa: CASSPRTGQETHYF
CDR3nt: TGTGCCAGCAGCCCCCGAACAGGGCAAGAGACCCACTACTTC

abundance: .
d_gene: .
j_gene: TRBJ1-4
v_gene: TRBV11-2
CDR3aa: CASILENATNEKLFF
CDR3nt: TGTGCCAGCATCTTAGAGAATGCAACTAATGAAAAACTGTTTTTT

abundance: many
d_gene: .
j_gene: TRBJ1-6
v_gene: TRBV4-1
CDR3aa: CASSPEGGSSYNSPLHF
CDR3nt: TGCGCCAGCAGCCCTGAAGGGGGGAGCTCCTATAATTCACCCCTCCACTTT

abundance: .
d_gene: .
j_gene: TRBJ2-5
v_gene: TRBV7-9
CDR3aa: CASSLTPGVDQYF
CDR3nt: TGTGCCAGCAGCTTAACCCCGGGGGTTGACCAGTACTTC

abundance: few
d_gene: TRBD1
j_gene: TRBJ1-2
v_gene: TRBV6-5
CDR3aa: CASTNPDRVYGNTF
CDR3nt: TGTGCCAGCACCAACCCGGACAGGGTCTATGGCAACACCTTC

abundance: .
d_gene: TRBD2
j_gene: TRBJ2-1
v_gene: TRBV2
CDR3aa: CASSGAGGYGEQFF
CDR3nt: TGTGCCAGCAGTGGGGCGGGAGGTTACGGTGAGCAGTTCTTC

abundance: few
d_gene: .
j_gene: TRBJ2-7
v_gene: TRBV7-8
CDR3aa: CASSPTTGTLLMEQYF
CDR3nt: TGTGCCAGCAGCCCAACCACCGGGACACTCTTGATGGAGCAGTACTTC

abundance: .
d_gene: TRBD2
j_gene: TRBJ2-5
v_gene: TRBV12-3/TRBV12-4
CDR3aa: CTCTEGLAGGETQYF
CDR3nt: TGTACCTGCACCGAAGGACTAGCGGGTGGAGAGACCCAGTACTTC

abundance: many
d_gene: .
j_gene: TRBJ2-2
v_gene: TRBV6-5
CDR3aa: CASSYSNRAAGELFF
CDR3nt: TGTGCCAGCAGTTACTCAAACAGGGCCGCCGGGGAGCTGTTTTTT

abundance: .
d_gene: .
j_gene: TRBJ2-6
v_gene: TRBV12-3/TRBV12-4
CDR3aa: CAGSFGTFSGANALTF
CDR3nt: TGTGCCGGCAGTTTCGGGACCTTCTCTGGGGCCAACGCCCTGACTTTC

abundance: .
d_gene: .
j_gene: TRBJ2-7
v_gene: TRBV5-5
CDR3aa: CASSLEQFLYEQYF
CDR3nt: TGTGCCAGCAGCTTGGAACAGTTCCTTTACGAGCAGTACTTC

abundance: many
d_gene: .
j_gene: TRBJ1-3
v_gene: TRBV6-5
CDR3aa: CASSSQEISGNTIYF
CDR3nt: TGTGCCAGCAGTTCGCAGGAAATCTCTGGAAACACCATATATTTT